This passage covers 30 T cell receptor beta chains from one sample sequenced in a study of blood T cell repertoires in COVID-19. The method was immunoSEQ multiplex PCR; TCRdb's version includes in-frame clones alone and lacks a portion of them. The sample carries about 200,000 clones, about 88% recorded once. Material: peripheral blood. The receptors originated from a woman of 80 years or more with acute or convalescent COVID-19.

The chain links TRBV7-6 to TRBJ1-1; 8 bases agree with TRBD1. The V gene's germline CDR1 is SGHVS and CDR2 FNYEAQ. Trimming cost V 1 base and J 1 base; bases outside gene matches: 11. This CDR3 spans 18 amino acids. The CDR3, as DNA: TGTGCCAGCAGCTTAGTGGCCCTAGGGGACAGGAGGAACACTGAAGCTTTCTTT. Translated, it gives CASSLVALGDRRNTEAFF.

The chain combines TRBV2 with TRBJ1-5; 8 nucleotides line up with TRBD1. V shed 8 bases and J 0 bases; nucleotides not matched to a gene: 12. CDR3 length: 17 amino acids. Germline values: CDR1 SNHLY, CDR2 FYNNEI. The CDR3: CASSHGQGWDSNQPQHF. In DNA form, the CDR3 reads TGTGCCAGCTCCCACGGACAGGGTTGGGATAGCAATCAGCCCCAGCATTTT.

This clone was seen only once. The identical CDR3 is also encoded by other nucleotide sequences in the sample. This chain connects TRBV18 to TRBJ1-1; D is unresolved. The length of the CDR3 is 13 residues. V was pared by 3 bases and J by 1 base, with 6 bases between. Germline loops: CDR1 KGHSH, CDR2 LQKENI. CDR3 in amino acids: CASSPTGNTEAFF. The CDR3 DNA reads as TGTGCCAGCTCACCGACGGGGAACACTGAAGCTTTCTTT.

The rearrangement links TRBV9 to TRBJ1-5; D uncertain. This CDR3 is built from 14 residues. Per the germline V gene, CDR1 is SGDLS and CDR2 is YYNGEE. V was shortened by 3 bases and J by 7 bases, with 14 bases between the two germline ends. DNA for the CDR3: TGTGCCAGCAGCGCACAATATAGCGGGCAGCCCCAGCATTTT. Protein: CASSAQYSGQPQHF.

The rearrangement uses TRBV2 and TRBJ1-1, with TRBD1 identical over 7 bases. Trimming removed 9 bases from V and 0 bases from J; junction bases left unmatched: 7. CDR1 is SNHLY and CDR2 is FYNNEI in the germline V gene. CDR3 size: 14 residues. The CDR3 nucleotides read TGTGCCAGACAGGGGACGTCCATGAACACTGAAGCTTTCTTT. Translating gives CARQGTSMNTEAFF.

The chain is built from TRBV6-5 and TRBJ2-5, with 10 bases identical to TRBD1. The V and J ends lost 6 bases and 4 bases, in that order; junction bases with no gene match: 5. The CDR3 sequence is 14 residues long. Per the germline V gene, CDR1 is MNHEY and CDR2 is SVGAGI. CDR3 loop: CASRTGQGVETQYF. CDR3 coding DNA: TGTGCCAGCAGGACCGGACAGGGGGTAGAGACCCAGTACTTC.

This chain links TRBV20-1 with TRBJ1-2; no definite D call. Germline assignment: CDR1 DFQATT and CDR2 SNEGSKA (reference sequence). The CDR3 totals 12 residues. The V end was cut by 6 bases, the J end by 7 bases, with 15 bases between. The CDR3 region is CSASDRGSGYTF. Written as DNA, the CDR3 is TGCAGTGCAAGTGACCGGGGATCTGGCTACACCTTC.

The chain links TRBV28 to TRBJ1-1, with 8 bases identical to TRBD1. Germline V gene data show CDR1 as MDHEN and CDR2 as SYDVKM. V lost 7 bases and J lost 3; bases outside the gene matches: 10. The CDR3 is 15 amino acids. CDR3: CASIRQGRWDTEAFF. CDR3 nucleotides: TGTGCCAGCATCCGACAGGGGCGTTGGGACACTGAAGCTTTCTTT.

This chain joins TRBV5-1 and TRBJ1-1; 7 nucleotides match TRBD1. The CDR3 is made up of 16 amino acids. From germline, CDR1 is SGHRS and CDR2 YFSETQ. V shed 0 bases and J 1 base; nucleotides not matched to a gene: 6. CDR3 coding DNA: TGCGCCAGCAGCTTGGAAACGACAGGGCGGAACACTGAAGCTTTCTTT. Amino acids: CASSLETTGRNTEAFF.

The rearrangement links TRBV9 to TRBJ2-5, with D possibly being TRBD1 (5 bases). CDR3 length: 16 residues. The V end lost 5 bases, the J end lost 2 bases, and 19 bases lay between the germline ends. From germline, CDR1 is SGDLS and CDR2 YYNGEE. This chain's CDR3 is CASSPGRLGPQETQYF. CDR3 nucleotides: TGTGCCAGCAGTCCCGGCAGACTGGGGCCACAAGAGACCCAGTACTTC.

Notes on this clone: Relative to the germline gene, one junction end is altered; a read error may explain this. This chain joins TRBV9 and TRBJ2-3; TRBD1 agrees at 7 bases. The CDR3 is made up of 15 amino acids. Germline assignment: CDR1 SGDLS and CDR2 YYNGEE. The CDR3 nucleotides are TGTGCCAACAGCGTGACAGGGTTTAGCACAGATACGCAGTATTTT. This codes for CANSVTGFSTDTQYF.

The rearrangement links TRBV6-2 or TRBV6-3 to TRBJ1-2; 7 bases match TRBD1. CDR3 length equals 12 residues. Germline trimming cut 5 bases from V and 8 bases from J; bases unmatched to any gene: 5. Germline lookup yields CDR1 MNHEY and CDR2 SVGEGT. CDR3 nucleotides: TGTGCCAGCAGTCTCCTGACAGGGGGCTACACCTTC. Amino acid sequence: CASSLLTGGYTF.

The rearrangement links TRBV19 to TRBJ2-1; 14 bases agree with TRBD2. CDR1 is LNHDA, CDR2 SQIVND, per germline (reference sequence). This CDR3 is built from 16 residues. The V segment lost 5 bases and the J segment 6 bases; nucleotides outside the gene matches: 6. This chain's CDR3 is CASSLTGTSGSNEQFF. CDR3 nucleotide sequence: TGTGCCAGTAGTCTAACCGGGACTAGCGGGAGCAATGAGCAGTTCTTC. The full variable domain, completed using reference TRBV19 and TRBJ2-1, is DGGITQSPKYLFRKEGQNVTLSCEQNLNHDAMYWYRQDPGQGLRLIYYSQIVNDFQKGDIAEGYSVSREKKESFPLTVTSAQKNPTAFYLCASSLTGTSGSNEQFFGPGTRLTVL.

The chain links TRBV6-6 to TRBJ1-1, with 7 bases matching TRBD1. The germline CDR1 and CDR2 sequences are MNHNY and SVGAGI (reference sequence). There are 15 residues in the CDR3. V was clipped by 5 bases and J by 5 bases; unmatched bases: 11. The CDR3 DNA is TGTGCCAGCAGTCTTGTCCAGGGGGGAAAAACTGAAGCTTTCTTT. It codes for CASSLVQGGKTEAFF.

The chain uses TRBV29-1 and TRBJ2-3; the D gene is possibly TRBD2 (5 bases). The CDR3 has 16 amino acids. Trimming pared 0 bases from V and 0 bases from J, leaving 13 bases between. Germline V gene lookup returns CDR1 SQVTM and CDR2 ANQGSEA. The CDR3 DNA is TGCAGCGTTGAAGACCCACGGCGGGCTAGCACAGATACGCAGTATTTT. It codes for CSVEDPRRASTDTQYF.

The V gene is TRBV24-1, the J gene TRBJ2-5, with 10 bases aligning to TRBD2. The CDR3 spans 18 residues. Germline-derived CDR1 and CDR2 are KGHDR and SFDVKD. Losses at the gene ends were 4 bases for V and 5 bases for J; bases not matched to a gene: 15. CDR3 nucleotide sequence: TGTGCCACCAGTGAACCTAGCATAGCGGGAGGATTGGGGGAGACCCAGTACTTC. It translates to CATSEPSIAGGLGETQYF.

The chain couples TRBV5-3 to TRBJ2-7, with a weak D call TRBD2 (5 bases). TRBV5-3 has ORF status, its function being uncertain. The V and J ends lost 1 base and 4 bases respectively, with 9 bases between them. The CDR3 is made up of 13 amino acids. CDR3 sequence reads: CARSLTRLYEQYF. The CDR3 region has the DNA TGTGCCAGAAGCTTGACCAGACTATACGAGCAGTACTTC.

V gene TRBV28 combines with J gene TRBJ2-1, with TRBD2 matching 8 bases. This CDR3 has 15 residues. CDR1 is MDHEN and CDR2 is SYDVKM in the germline V gene. The V gene end was trimmed by 6 bases and the J gene end by 7 bases; junction bases not matched to a gene: 11. CDR3 region: CASSVPGLGANEQFF. CDR3 DNA sequence: TGTGCCAGCAGCGTTCCGGGACTAGGAGCAAATGAGCAGTTCTTC.

The chain joins TRBV10-3 to TRBJ2-3, with 7 bases matching TRBD1. V lost 8 bases, J lost 2 bases, and 7 bases stayed unmatched. The CDR3 has 14 amino acids. CDR1 ENHRY and CDR2 SYGVKD come from the germline V gene. CDR3 sequence (DNA): TGTGCCATCGCCCGGGACAGAGACACAGATACGCAGTATTTT. It is translated as CAIARDRDTDTQYF.

This rearrangement joins TRBV9 to TRBJ2-5, with D unresolved. The V end was cut by 0 bases, the J end by 3 bases, with 12 bases between. The CDR3 extends over 15 amino acids. Germline loops: CDR1 SGDLS, CDR2 YYNGEE. The CDR3 coding sequence is TGTGCCAGCAGCGTAGGTAGCAGCCAAGAAGAGACCCAGTACTTC. Encoded protein: CASSVGSSQEETQYF. Supplemented by reference TRBV9 and TRBJ2-5, the full variable domain reads DSGVTQTPKHLITATGQRVTLRCSPRSGDLSVYWYQQSLDQGLQFLIQYYNGEERAKGNILERFSAQQFPDLHSELNLSSLELGDSALYFCASSVGSSQEETQYFGPGTRLLVL.

This chain uses TRBV5-1 with TRBJ1-4, with D perhaps TRBD1 (6 bases). CDR3 length equals 15 residues. Trimming stripped 4 bases from V and 6 bases from J, with 16 bases between. Germline CDR1 SGHRS, CDR2 YFSETQ. The CDR3 region has the DNA TGCGCCAGCAGCATACAGGGACGTAATGATGAAAAACTGTTTTTT. Its protein product is CASSIQGRNDEKLFF.

The CDR3 bases are TGTGCCACCAGTGATTTCGGACTAGCGGGCGTCTACAATGAGCAGTTCTTC. Protein sequence: CATSDFGLAGVYNEQFF. The rearrangement links TRBV24-1 to TRBJ2-1; 11 bases align to TRBD2. V dropped 1 base and J dropped 3; count of bases not matched to a gene: 4. From germline, CDR1 is KGHDR and CDR2 SFDVKD. The CDR3 covers 17 residues.

The genes are TRBV29-1 and TRBJ1-2, with 8 nucleotides matching TRBD1. Germline loops: CDR1 SQVTM, CDR2 ANQGSEA. This CDR3 has 14 amino acids. After removal of 7 bases from V and 3 bases from J, the junction contained 10 bases not matched to a gene. The CDR3 protein is CSAATGEHDYGYTF. The CDR3 DNA follows: TGCAGCGCGGCGACAGGGGAGCACGACTATGGCTACACCTTC.

The chain recombines TRBV7-3 with TRBJ2-1; unclear D gene. Trimming removed 5 bases from V and 10 bases from J, with 9 bases in between. CDR1 is SGHTA, CDR2 FQGTGA, per germline. The CDR3 is made up of 11 amino acids. CDR3 amino acids: CASSTVWEQFF. The CDR3 coding sequence is TGTGCCAGCAGCACTGTTTGGGAGCAGTTCTTC.

J is TRBJ1-1 and V is TRBV20-1; 7 nucleotides agree with TRBD1. The CDR3 is 11 residues long. Germline CDR1 reads DFQATT; CDR2 reads SNEGSKA (reference sequence). The CDR3 DNA reads TGCGTATACAGGGGCGGTTACGAAGCTTTCTTT. It encodes CVYRGGYEAFF.

V is TRBV6-6 and J is TRBJ1-1, with D possibly matching TRBD1 (5 bases). The V gene's germline CDR1 is MNHNY and CDR2 SVGAGI (reference sequence). The germline V and J ends were trimmed by 6 bases and 3 bases, with 17 bases remaining between them. The CDR3 length is 15 residues. The chain's CDR3 is CASSPGGGKYTEAFF. CDR3 sequence (DNA): TGTGCCAGCAGCCCCGGGGGAGGGAAGTACACTGAAGCTTTCTTT.

This chain connects TRBV5-1 to TRBJ2-1, with TRBD2 identical over 9 bases. The germline CDR1 and CDR2 sequences are SGHRS and YFSETQ. The trim removed 0 bases at V and 6 bases at J, leaving 7 bases unmatched. The length of the CDR3 is 16 residues. CDR3 sequence: CASSLERLADLNEQFF. For the CDR3, the DNA is TGCGCCAGCAGCTTGGAACGACTAGCGGACCTCAATGAGCAGTTCTTC.

V is TRBV19 and J is TRBJ1-1, with 7 bases aligning to TRBD1. Unmatched junction bases numbered 10, after V lost 5 bases and J lost 4 bases. The CDR3 is 15 amino acids. Germline CDR1 and CDR2: LNHDA and SQIVND (reference sequence). The CDR3 region is CASSGDRQGSTEAFF. The CDR3 coding sequence is TGTGCCAGTAGTGGAGATAGACAGGGTTCCACTGAAGCTTTCTTT.

J is TRBJ1-2 and V is TRBV7-9; tentatively, D is TRBD1 (5 bases). V shed 0 bases and J shed 0 bases, with 8 bases lying between them. Germline V gene data show CDR1 as SEHNR and CDR2 as FQNEAQ (reference sequence). This CDR3 is built from 15 residues. The chain's CDR3 is CASSLAAGPNYGYTF. The CDR3 DNA reads TGTGCCAGCAGCTTAGCGGCAGGGCCTAACTATGGCTACACCTTC.

This chain connects TRBV25-1 to TRBJ2-7, with TRBD2 matching over 9 bases. Germline-derived CDR1 and CDR2 are MGHDK and SYGVNS. The J segment lost 4 bases and the V segment lost 3 bases, leaving 7 bases of the junction unmatched. The CDR3 loop spans 15 amino acids. Here the CDR3 DNA reads TGTGCCAGCAGTGATGCAGGCGGGAGGGGATACGAGCAGTACTTC. Translated: CASSDAGGRGYEQYF.